A selection of T cell receptor beta chains follows, all from one sample in a study of blood T cell repertoires in COVID-19. Libraries were prepared by immunoSEQ multiplex PCR; TCRdb keeps only in-frame clonotypes and omits some of them. Here the sample spans about 210,000 clones, around nine tenths being singletons. Source material: peripheral blood. Every receptor here comes from a man between 18 and 29 years old with active or convalescent COVID-19. Both conserved end residues are part of each CDR3. D genes are given only for firm matches. Rows give clone size only sometimes, using once, few, many, or a class for an expanded clone.

d_gene	v_gene	abundance	j_gene	CDR3aa	CDR3nt
TRBD1	TRBV7-9	-	TRBJ1-5	CASRRYGTGFNQPQHF	TGTGCCAGCAGGCGTTACGGGACAGGGTTCAATCAGCCCCAGCATTTT
-	TRBV27	-	TRBJ2-7	CASNPSRGGVAYEQYF	TGTGCCAGCAATCCTAGTCGTGGCGGGGTCGCGTACGAGCAGTACTTC
-	TRBV5-8	-	TRBJ1-1	CASSLAGRGNTEAFF	TGTGCCAGCAGCTTGGCCGGCAGGGGGAACACTGAAGCTTTCTTT
-	TRBV25-1	many	TRBJ2-5	CASSEFRGGAQETQYF	TGTGCCAGCAGTGAATTTCGTGGAGGGGCCCAAGAGACCCAGTACTTC
-	TRBV30	-	TRBJ2-3	CAWRVEGNTQYF	TGTGCCTGGAGGGTCGAGGGAAATACGCAGTATTTT
-	TRBV12-5	-	TRBJ2-3	CASSRGATDTQYF	TGTGCTAGTTCCAGGGGAGCCACAGATACGCAGTATTTT
-	TRBV19	-	TRBJ1-4	CATRNEKLFF	TGTGCCACCCGTAATGAAAAACTGTTTTTT
-	TRBV7-9	-	TRBJ1-2	CASSLPPATESYTF	TGTGCCAGCAGCTTACCGCCCGCGACAGAAAGCTACACCTTC
-	TRBV6-1	few	TRBJ1-1	CASSDPSTEAFF	TGTGCCAGCAGTGACCCTTCCACTGAAGCTTTCTTT
-	TRBV4-2	once	TRBJ1-1	CASSQDSGGTTEAFF	TGTGCCAGCAGCCAAGATTCCGGAGGCACTACTGAAGCTTTCTTT
TRBD1	TRBV6-4	many	TRBJ2-1	CASSPRTGDLNEQFF	TGTGCCAGCAGTCCCCGGACAGGGGACCTCAATGAGCAGTTCTTC
TRBD2	TRBV7-9	-	TRBJ2-3	CASSRLAGAVADTQYF	TGTGCCAGCAGCCGACTAGCGGGAGCGGTCGCAGATACGCAGTATTTT
TRBD2	TRBV4-1	-	TRBJ2-2	CASSQTGLENGELFF	TGCGCCAGCAGCCAAACGGGACTAGAAAACGGGGAGCTGTTTTTT
TRBD2	TRBV11-2	-	TRBJ2-3	CASSQAGEPTDTQYF	TGTGCCAGCAGCCAAGCGGGAGAGCCCACAGATACGCAGTATTTT
TRBD1	TRBV29-1	once	TRBJ1-2	CSVVGRDRDNGYTF	TGCAGCGTTGTGGGTAGGGACAGGGACAATGGCTACACCTTC
TRBD2	TRBV7-3	-	TRBJ2-3	CASSPAGADTQYF	TGTGCCAGCAGCCCAGCGGGGGCGGATACGCAGTATTTT
-	TRBV5-1	once	TRBJ2-5	CASSSPDRIQETQYF	TGCGCCAGCAGCTCACCAGACAGGATCCAAGAGACCCAGTACTTC
-	TRBV12-5	-	TRBJ2-1	CASGSESGNEQFF	TGTGCTAGTGGTTCCGAGAGTGGCAATGAGCAGTTCTTC